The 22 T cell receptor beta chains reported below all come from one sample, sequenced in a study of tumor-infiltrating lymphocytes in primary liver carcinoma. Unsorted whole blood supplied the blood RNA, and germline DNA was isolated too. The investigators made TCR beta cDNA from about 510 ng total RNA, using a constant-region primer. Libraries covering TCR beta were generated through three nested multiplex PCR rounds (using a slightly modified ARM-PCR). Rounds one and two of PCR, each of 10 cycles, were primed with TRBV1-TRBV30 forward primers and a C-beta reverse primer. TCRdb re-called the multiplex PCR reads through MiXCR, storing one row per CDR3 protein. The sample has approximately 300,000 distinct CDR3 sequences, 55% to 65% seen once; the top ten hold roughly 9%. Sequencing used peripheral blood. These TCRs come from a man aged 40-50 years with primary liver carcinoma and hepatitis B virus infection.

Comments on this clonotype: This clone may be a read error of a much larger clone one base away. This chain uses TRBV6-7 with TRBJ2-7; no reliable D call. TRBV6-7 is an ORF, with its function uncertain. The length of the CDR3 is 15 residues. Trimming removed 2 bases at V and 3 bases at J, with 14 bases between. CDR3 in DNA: TGTGCCAGCAGTTACCCCTGGAGAATCTACTACGAGCAGTACTTC. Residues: CASSYPWRIYYEQYF.

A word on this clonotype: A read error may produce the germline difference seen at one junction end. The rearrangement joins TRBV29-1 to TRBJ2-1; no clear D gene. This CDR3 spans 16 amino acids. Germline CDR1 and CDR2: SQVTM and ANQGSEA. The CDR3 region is CGVGYRTSSAYNEHFF. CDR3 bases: TGCGGCGTTGGGTACAGAACGTCATCCGCATACAATGAGCATTTCTTC.

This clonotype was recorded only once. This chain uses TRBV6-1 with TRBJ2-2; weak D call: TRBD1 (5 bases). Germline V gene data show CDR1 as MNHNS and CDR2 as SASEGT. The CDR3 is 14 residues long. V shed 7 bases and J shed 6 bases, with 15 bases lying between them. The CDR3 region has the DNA TGTGCCAGCATGGCCGTGTGGGGCCCCGGGGAGCTGTTTTTT. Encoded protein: CASMAVWGPGELFF.

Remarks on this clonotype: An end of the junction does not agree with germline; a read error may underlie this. CDR3 nucleotide sequence: TGTGCCAGCACCTTATGGGGCAATCAGCCCCAGCATTTT. Its protein is CASTLWGNQPQHF. The chain uses TRBV7-2 and TRBJ1-5; D unclear. This CDR3 spans 13 amino acids. Germline-derived CDR1 and CDR2 are SGHTA and FQGNSA. The whole variable domain, filled in from reference TRBV7-2 and TRBJ1-5, reads GAGVSQSPSNKVTEKGKDVELRCDPISGHTALYWYRQSLGQGLEFLIYFQGNSAPDKSGLPSDRFSAERTGGSVSTLTIQRTQQEDSAVYLCASTLWGNQPQHFGDGTRLSIL.

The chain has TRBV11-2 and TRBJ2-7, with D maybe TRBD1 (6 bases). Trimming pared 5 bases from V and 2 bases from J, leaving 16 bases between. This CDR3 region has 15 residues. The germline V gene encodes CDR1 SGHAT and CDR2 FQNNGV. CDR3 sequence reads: CASSPEQGDPYEQYF. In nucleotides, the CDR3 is TGTGCCAGCAGCCCCGAACAGGGAGACCCCTACGAGCAGTACTTC.

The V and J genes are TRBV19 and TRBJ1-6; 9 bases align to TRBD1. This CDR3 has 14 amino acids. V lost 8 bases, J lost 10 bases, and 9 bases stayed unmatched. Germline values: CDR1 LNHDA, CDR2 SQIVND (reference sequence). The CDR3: CASRPTGGDSPLHF. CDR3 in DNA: TGTGCCAGTCGCCCGACAGGGGGTGACTCACCCCTCCACTTT.

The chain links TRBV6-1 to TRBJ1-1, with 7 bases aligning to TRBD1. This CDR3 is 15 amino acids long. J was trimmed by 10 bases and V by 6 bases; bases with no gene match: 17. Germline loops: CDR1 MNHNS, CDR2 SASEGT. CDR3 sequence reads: CASSDQDRLGTIAFF. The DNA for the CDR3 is TGTGCCAGCAGCGACCAGGACAGGCTGGGCACTATAGCTTTCTTT.

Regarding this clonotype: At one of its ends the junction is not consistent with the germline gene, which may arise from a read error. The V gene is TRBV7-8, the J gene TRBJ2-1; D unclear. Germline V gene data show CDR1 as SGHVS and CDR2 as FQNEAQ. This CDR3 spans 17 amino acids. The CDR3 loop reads CASSFPRGRVSRDEQLF. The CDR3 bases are TGTGCCAGCAGCTTTCCTCGAGGACGGGTCTCGAGAGATGAGCAGCTCTTT.

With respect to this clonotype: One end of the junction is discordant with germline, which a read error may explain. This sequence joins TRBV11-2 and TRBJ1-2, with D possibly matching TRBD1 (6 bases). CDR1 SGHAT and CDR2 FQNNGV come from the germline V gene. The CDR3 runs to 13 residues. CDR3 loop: CASSRGQNYSYTF. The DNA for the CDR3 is TGCGCCAGCAGCAGAGGACAGAACTATAGCTACACCTTC.

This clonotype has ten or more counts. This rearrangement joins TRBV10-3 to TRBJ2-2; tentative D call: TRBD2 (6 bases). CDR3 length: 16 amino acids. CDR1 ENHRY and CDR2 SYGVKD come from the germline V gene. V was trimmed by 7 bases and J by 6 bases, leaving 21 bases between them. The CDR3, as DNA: TGTGCCATCACCCCGTCCGGGACTCAAGGGGCCGGGGAGCTGTTTTTT. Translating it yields CAITPSGTQGAGELFF.

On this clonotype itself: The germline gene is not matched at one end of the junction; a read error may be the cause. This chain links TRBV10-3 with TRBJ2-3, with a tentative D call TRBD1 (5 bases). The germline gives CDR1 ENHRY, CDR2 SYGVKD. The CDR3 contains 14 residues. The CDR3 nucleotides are TGTGCCATCAGACCGACAGCAAGCACAGTTACGCAGTATTTT. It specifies CAIRPTASTVTQYF.

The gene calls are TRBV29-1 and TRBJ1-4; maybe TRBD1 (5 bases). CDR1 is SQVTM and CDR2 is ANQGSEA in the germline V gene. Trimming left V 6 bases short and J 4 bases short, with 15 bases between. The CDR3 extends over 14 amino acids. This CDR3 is CSVGDGANNEKLFF. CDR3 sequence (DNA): TGCAGCGTGGGGGACGGTGCTAATAATGAAAAACTGTTTTTT.

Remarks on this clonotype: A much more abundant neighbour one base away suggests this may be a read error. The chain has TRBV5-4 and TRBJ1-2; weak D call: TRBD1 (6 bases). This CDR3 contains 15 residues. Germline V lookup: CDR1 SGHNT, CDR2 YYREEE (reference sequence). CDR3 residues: CASSPGGAVDYDYTF. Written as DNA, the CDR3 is TGTGCCAGCAGCCCGGGGGGGGCAGTGGACTATGACTACACCTTC.

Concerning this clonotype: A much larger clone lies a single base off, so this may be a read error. Here the CDR3 DNA reads TGTGCCAGCAGTCCTGGAGTGGGGTACGAGGAGTACTTC. It is translated as CASSPGVGYEEYF. The genes are TRBV4-3 and TRBJ2-7; D is unresolved. The V gene's germline CDR1 is LGHNA and CDR2 YSLEER. The CDR3 contains 13 residues.

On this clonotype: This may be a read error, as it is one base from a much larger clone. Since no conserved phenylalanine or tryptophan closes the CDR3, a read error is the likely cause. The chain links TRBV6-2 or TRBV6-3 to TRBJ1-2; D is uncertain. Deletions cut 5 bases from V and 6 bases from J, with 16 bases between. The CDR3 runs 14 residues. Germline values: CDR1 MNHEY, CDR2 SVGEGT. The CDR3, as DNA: TGTGCCAGCAGTCGTGACGGAACTATTAATGGCTACACCCTC. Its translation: CASSRDGTINGYTL.

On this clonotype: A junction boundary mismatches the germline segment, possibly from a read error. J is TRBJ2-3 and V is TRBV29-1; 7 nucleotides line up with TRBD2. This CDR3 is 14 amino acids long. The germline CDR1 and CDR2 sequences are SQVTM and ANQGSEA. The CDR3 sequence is CSVELAAHTDMQYF. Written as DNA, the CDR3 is TGCAGCGTTGAACTAGCGGCCCACACAGATATGCAGTATTTT.

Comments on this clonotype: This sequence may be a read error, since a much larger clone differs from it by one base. As DNA, the CDR3 is TGCAGCGTTGGTTTGAGCAGAGGGGGGGAGCTGATTTTT. Its translation is CSVGLSRGGELIF. The chain is built from TRBV29-1 and TRBJ2-2, with a weak D call TRBD2 (7 bases). There are 13 residues in the CDR3. Germline V gene lookup returns CDR1 SQVTM and CDR2 ANQGSEA.

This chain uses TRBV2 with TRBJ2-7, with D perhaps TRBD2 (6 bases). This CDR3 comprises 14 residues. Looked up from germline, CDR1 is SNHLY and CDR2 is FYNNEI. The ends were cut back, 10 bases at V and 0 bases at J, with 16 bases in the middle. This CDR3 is CANLGSGSSYEQYF. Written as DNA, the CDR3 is TGTGCCAACTTGGGTAGCGGAAGCTCCTACGAGCAGTACTTC.

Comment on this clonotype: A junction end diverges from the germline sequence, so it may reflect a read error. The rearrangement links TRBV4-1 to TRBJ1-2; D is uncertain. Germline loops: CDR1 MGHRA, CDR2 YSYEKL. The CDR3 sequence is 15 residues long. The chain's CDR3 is CASSLSTGLNYDYTF. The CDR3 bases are TGCGCCAGCAGCCTGTCCACTGGACTCAACTATGACTACACCTTC.

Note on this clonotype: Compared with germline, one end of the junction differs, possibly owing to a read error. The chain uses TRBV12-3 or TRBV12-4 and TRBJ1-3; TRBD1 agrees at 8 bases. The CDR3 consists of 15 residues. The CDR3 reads CAIRAGTGVGNTIYF. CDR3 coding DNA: TGCGCCATCAGAGCCGGGACAGGTGTCGGAAACACCATATATTTT.

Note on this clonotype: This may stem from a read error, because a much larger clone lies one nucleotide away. This chain's CDR3 is CASSPREAGNTEAFF. CDR3 nucleotides: TGTGCCAGCAGTCCCCGGGAGGCGGGTAACACTGAAGCTTTCTTT. This chain uses TRBV12-3 or TRBV12-4 with TRBJ1-1; unclear D gene. The V end was cut by 5 bases, the J end by 2 bases, with 15 bases between. The CDR3 length is 15 residues.

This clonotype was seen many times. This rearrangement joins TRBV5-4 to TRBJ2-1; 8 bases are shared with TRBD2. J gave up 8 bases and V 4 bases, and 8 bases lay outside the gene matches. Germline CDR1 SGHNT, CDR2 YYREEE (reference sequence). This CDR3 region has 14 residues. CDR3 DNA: TGTGCCAGCAGCCCCTCGGGGGGGCAGGATGAGCAGTTCTTC. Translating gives CASSPSGGQDEQFF.